The clone carrying this T cell receptor (beta chain) was seen ten or more times. What it binds is unknown. This specimen belongs to a study of T-cell memory formation after mild COVID-19. TCRdb itself ran the 5' RACE reads through MiXCR, one entry per CDR3 protein. Seen here are 250,000 to 350,000 distinct CDR3 sequences, 16% observed once, and the top ten hold more than 20%. Notes on the study in general: Clones that got smaller from day 15 to 85 had even CD4/CD8, while clones growing later tipped toward CD4+.

Germline V gene lookup returns CDR1 LGHNA and CDR2 YNFKEQ. V lost 1 base and J 3 bases, leaving 18 bases between the germline ends. The length of the CDR3 is 17 residues. This TCR was sampled from a young man who had mild COVID-19 (a few samples of this study predate the infection). Cell type and time point are not known. This chain uses TRBV4-2 with TRBJ1-1; D call uncertain. The source material was PBMCs or a T cell subset sorted from them (not recorded which). Here the CDR3 reads CASSQGSGWVRDTEAFF. DNA for the CDR3: TGTGCCAGCAGCCAAGGGAGTGGATGGGTTAGAGACACTGAAGCTTTCTTT.